The 28 T cell receptor beta chains below all came from one sample that was sequenced in a study of Graves' ophthalmopathy and Graves' hyperthyroidism listed by TCRdb under 2018. This sample was sequenced with an Illumina HiSeq 2000. For repertoire sequencing, TCR beta CDR3 regions were amplified from RNA transcripts. A first-round RT-PCR used HTBI primers with the Qiagen OneStep RT-PCR kit, followed by a second-round multiplex PCR, size selection and purification. Using fastp trimming at Q25 and MiXCR clonotype assembly, TCRdb reanalyzed the public sequencing data and kept in-frame beta chains. Rows merge per CDR3 protein into single entries with the most common DNA and genes. This sample lists a few hundred thousand distinct CDR3 sequences; approximately 17% were detected once. The leading ten clones occupy roughly 2.4% of the sample. Sequenced: peripheral blood. Source of these receptors: an adult woman with stable Graves' hyperthyroidism.

This clonotype appeared many times. The chain carries TRBV6-5 and TRBJ2-2, with 7 positions matching TRBD1. The V and J ends lost 5 bases and 4 bases, in that order; junction bases with no gene match: 7. The CDR3 loop spans 15 amino acids. Germline assignment: CDR1 MNHEY and CDR2 SVGAGI. CDR3 bases: TGTGCCAGCAGTATACAGGGGTATGGCACCGGGGAGCTGTTTTTT. This translates into CASSIQGYGTGELFF.

This clonotype was found many times. The chain joins TRBV7-8 to TRBJ2-5, with TRBD2 matching 11 bases. This CDR3 has 16 amino acids. V lost 6 bases and J lost 7; bases outside the gene matches: 13. Per the germline V gene, CDR1 is SGHVS and CDR2 is FQNEAQ. The CDR3 protein is CASRKTSGGFGGTQYF. The CDR3 DNA reads as TGTGCCAGCAGAAAAACTAGCGGGGGCTTTGGTGGGACCCAGTACTTC.

This clonotype has ten or more counts. This chain connects TRBV6-1 to TRBJ1-6, with TRBD1 as a possible D gene (5 bases). Germline-derived CDR1 and CDR2 are MNHNS and SASEGT. V lost 2 bases, J lost 18 bases, and 14 bases lay in between. CDR3 length: 12 amino acids. The CDR3 loop is CASSEWGSRAHF. DNA of the CDR3: TGTGCCAGCAGTGAATGGGGGTCCCGAGCCCACTTT.

This clonotype was observed at least ten times. The chain couples TRBV12-3 or TRBV12-4 to TRBJ2-2; TRBD2 agrees at 11 bases. The V and J ends lost 6 bases and 1 base, in that order; junction bases with no gene match: 4. The CDR3 length is 16 residues. CDR3 protein: CASRLGTSGNTGELFF. The CDR3 region has the DNA TGTGCCAGCAGACTAGGGACTAGCGGGAACACCGGGGAGCTGTTTTTT.

This clonotype was observed at least ten times. The J gene is TRBJ2-5, the V gene TRBV3-1; D is perhaps TRBD1 (5 bases). This CDR3 region has 18 residues. Trimming pared 0 bases from V and 1 base from J, leaving 18 bases between. CDR1 is LGHDT, CDR2 YNNKEL, per germline (reference sequence). In DNA form, the CDR3 reads TGTGCCAGCAGCCAAGACCCCAGGGTGGTCGGACCCCAAGAGACCCAGTACTTC. It specifies CASSQDPRVVGPQETQYF.

This clonotype was counted at least ten times. This clone may be a read error of a much larger clone one base away. V and J are TRBV12-3 or TRBV12-4 and TRBJ1-1; perhaps TRBD1 as D (5 bases). V was trimmed by 5 bases and J by 3 bases, leaving 13 bases between them. There are 14 residues in the CDR3. The CDR3 nucleotides are TGTGCCAGCAGTCCCGACAGCCTGGACACTGAAGCTTTCTTT. Its translation is CASSPDSLDTEAFF.

The chain couples TRBV5-1 to TRBJ2-2; D ambiguous. The germline V gene encodes CDR1 SGHRS and CDR2 YFSETQ. CDR3 length equals 13 residues. Trimming left V 2 bases short and J 7 bases short, with 9 bases between. CDR3 protein: CASSLPVVGELFF. CDR3 DNA: TGCGCCAGCAGCTTACCTGTGGTCGGGGAGCTGTTTTTT.

At least ten counts were recorded for this clonotype. The chain has TRBV24-1 and TRBJ1-5, with D possibly being TRBD1 (5 bases). The germline CDR1 and CDR2 sequences are KGHDR and SFDVKD. V was pared by 5 bases and J by 1 base, with 8 bases between. The CDR3 totals 14 residues. The CDR3 DNA sequence: TGTGCCACCAGTGGGGGGGGGAGCAATCAGCCCCAGCATTTT. Its translation is CATSGGGSNQPQHF.

This clonotype turned up a few times. A much larger clonotype is one base distant, so this may be a read error. This rearrangement joins TRBV4-2 to TRBJ2-2; D possibly corresponds to TRBD1 (6 bases). CDR1 is LGHNA, CDR2 YNFKEQ, per germline. This CDR3 has 14 residues. The CDR3 DNA reads as TGTGCCAGCAGCCAGGGAACAGGGTACGGGGAGCTGTGTTTT. It is translated as CASSQGTGYGELCF.

This clonotype was observed at least ten times. The chain has TRBV10-3 and TRBJ2-2, with a tentative D call TRBD2 (5 bases). V was shortened by 5 bases and J by 6 bases, with 13 bases between the two germline ends. Germline V gene sequence: CDR1 ENHRY, CDR2 SYGVKD. There are 14 residues in the CDR3. The CDR3 sequence is CAISFGVAAGELFF. The CDR3 nucleotides are TGTGCCATCAGTTTCGGGGTCGCGGCCGGGGAGCTGTTTTTT.

The V gene is TRBV18, the J gene TRBJ1-3; unclear D gene. This CDR3 spans 14 amino acids. V was pared by 3 bases and J by 4 bases, with 10 bases between. The germline CDR1 and CDR2 sequences are KGHSH and LQKENI. The chain's CDR3 is CASSPSGFGNTIYF. CDR3 DNA: TGTGCCAGCTCACCCTCGGGATTCGGAAACACCATATATTTT.

The V call is TRBV2, the J call TRBJ1-5; D is unresolved. Trimming removed 6 bases at V and 6 bases at J, with 15 bases between. Germline CDR1 SNHLY, CDR2 FYNNEI. The CDR3 has 14 amino acids. CDR3 nucleotide sequence: TGTGCCAGCAGATCTCAGCCCAGTTTTCAGCCCCAGCATTTT. Its protein product is CASRSQPSFQPQHF.

The table lists this clonotype with many counts. The chain couples TRBV12-3 or TRBV12-4 to TRBJ2-2; D gene ambiguous. Between the trimmed V and J ends, which lost 2 bases and 2 bases, there was a span of 6 bases. This CDR3 has 14 amino acids. The CDR3 nucleotides are TGTGCCAGCAGTTTATACGGAAACACCGGGGAGCTGTTTTTT. It encodes CASSLYGNTGELFF.

This clonotype was detected ten times or more. V gene TRBV10-3 combines with J gene TRBJ1-2, with 7 positions matching TRBD1. V shed 6 bases and J 4 bases; nucleotides not matched to a gene: 5. The CDR3 sequence is 13 residues long. The germline CDR1 and CDR2 sequences are ENHRY and SYGVKD. The CDR3 loop is CAISTGDAYGYTF. CDR3 DNA: TGTGCCATCAGCACAGGGGACGCCTATGGCTACACCTTC.

At least ten counts were recorded for this clonotype. The rearrangement joins TRBV27 to TRBJ2-7, with a possible D match to TRBD1 (5 bases). The germline CDR1 and CDR2 sequences are MNHEY and SMNVEV (reference sequence). V lost 10 bases to trimming and J lost 8 bases, with 21 bases between them. This CDR3 region has 13 residues. CDR3 in amino acids: CATSVTAATKQYF. CDR3 sequence (DNA): TGTGCCACCTCCGTGACAGCCGCCACTAAGCAGTACTTC.

This clonotype was seen more than once but under ten times. This may arise from a read error, as a much more abundant clone is one base away. Lacking the conserved final phenylalanine or tryptophan, this CDR3 likely reflects a read error. The DNA is omitted, as the CDR3 cannot be located on it reliably, and the CDR3 follows TCRdb's listing. This sequence joins TRBV7-8 and TRBJ2-5; the table names TRBD2, a call not compared with the DNA. Germline values: CDR1 SGHVS, CDR2 FQNEAQ. From its first to its last residue, the CDR3 has 11 amino acids. This chain's CDR3 is CASITGGTRDV.

This rearrangement joins TRBV4-1 to TRBJ1-6; D is ambiguous. Deletions cut 6 bases from V and 7 bases from J, with 13 bases between. CDR1 MGHRA and CDR2 YSYEKL come from the germline V gene. CDR3 size: 14 residues. CDR3: CASRDPKENSPLHF. Here the CDR3 DNA reads TGCGCCAGCAGGGACCCAAAAGAAAATTCACCCCTCCACTTT.

This clonotype was counted at least ten times. The J gene is TRBJ1-2, the V gene TRBV29-1, with a weak D call TRBD1 (6 bases). The V end lost 4 bases, the J end lost 5 bases, and 17 bases lay between the germline ends. Per germline, CDR1 SQVTM and CDR2 ANQGSEA. CDR3 length: 14 amino acids. CDR3 DNA: TGCAGCGTTGCATTAACTGGGACAAGTTATGGCTACACCTTC. This gives the protein CSVALTGTSYGYTF.

This clonotype was observed at least ten times. CDR3 DNA sequence: TGTGCCAGCATAAAAGGAGTAGCGGGAGCCGAGCAGTACTTC. Protein product: CASIKGVAGAEQYF. The rearrangement uses TRBV6-1 and TRBJ2-7; TRBD2 agrees at 9 bases. After removal of 7 bases from V and 6 bases from J, the junction contained 10 bases not matched to a gene. CDR3 size: 14 residues. In germline, CDR1 is MNHNS, CDR2 SASEGT.

This clonotype was detected many times. The rearrangement links TRBV30 to TRBJ1-1; no clear D gene. There are 13 residues in the CDR3. Trimming removed 0 bases at V and 0 bases at J, with 5 bases between. Germline V gene lookup returns CDR1 GTSNPN and CDR2 SVGIG (reference sequence). CDR3 in DNA: TGTGCCTGGAGTGTCAGAGTGAACACTGAAGCTTTCTTT. As protein: CAWSVRVNTEAFF. Complete variable domain (other parts from reference TRBV30 and TRBJ1-1): SQTIHQWPATLVQPVGSPLSLECTVEGTSNPNLYWYRQAAGRGLQLLFYSVGIGQISSEVPQNLSASRPQDRQFILSSKKLLLSDSGFYLCAWSVRVNTEAFFGQGTRLTVV.

This chain uses TRBV11-1 with TRBJ2-6, with TRBD2 as a possible D gene (6 bases). Trimming removed 6 bases at V and 0 bases at J, with 12 bases between. CDR3 length: 16 amino acids. Germline CDR1 reads SGHAT; CDR2 reads FQDESV (reference sequence). The DNA of the CDR3 is TGTGCCAGCAGGGGGGTCGGGAGCTCTGGGGCCAACGTCCTGACTTTC. This sequence encodes CASRGVGSSGANVLTF. Full variable domain (rest looked up from reference TRBV11-1 and TRBJ2-6): EAEVAQSPRYKITEKSQAVAFWCDPISGHATLYWYRQILGQGPELLVQFQDESVVDDSQLPKDRFSAERLKGVDSTLKIQPAELGDSAMYLCASRGVGSSGANVLTFGAGSRLTVL.

This clonotype showed up many times. The gene calls are TRBV5-1 and TRBJ1-1; D remains unclear. The germline V gene has CDR1 SGHRS and CDR2 YFSETQ. V lost 0 bases to trimming and J lost 3 bases, with 12 bases between them. The CDR3 is made up of 15 amino acids. Written as DNA, the CDR3 is TGCGCCAGCAGCTTGGATCGGCCCGGGGACACTGAAGCTTTCTTT. This codes for CASSLDRPGDTEAFF.

Many counts were recorded for this clonotype. The gene calls are TRBV6-5 and TRBJ2-5, with 8 bases lining up with TRBD2. The CDR3 is 12 residues long. CDR1 and CDR2 (germline): MNHEY, SVGAGI. The V and J ends lost 7 bases and 5 bases, in that order; junction bases with no gene match: 3. The CDR3 here is CASTRGVETQYF. The CDR3 DNA reads TGTGCCAGCACGCGGGGGGTCGAGACCCAGTACTTC.

The chain carries TRBV6-1 and TRBJ1-1, with D perhaps matching TRBD1 (5 bases). Trimming removed 5 bases from V and 8 bases from J, with 12 bases in between. CDR3 length: 12 residues. Germline CDR1 MNHNS, CDR2 SASEGT. In DNA form, the CDR3 reads TGTGCCAGCAGTCTTCTGGCAGGGGAAGCTTTCTTT. Translation gives CASSLLAGEAFF.

For this clonotype: The junction departs from the called germline gene at one end, perhaps through a read error. V is TRBV12-3 or TRBV12-4 and J is TRBJ1-2; D remains ambiguous. The CDR3 totals 13 residues. CDR3 bases: TGTGCCAGCAGCCCTCACGGACTCTATGGTTACACCTTC. This encodes CASSPHGLYGYTF.

This clonotype was observed a handful of times. CDR3 amino acids: CASSQLGALHPKGTEAFF. The CDR3 DNA is TGCGCCAGCAGCCAACTGGGGGCCCTCCATCCCAAGGGAACTGAAGCTTTCTTT. The chain has TRBV4-1 and TRBJ1-1; D is perhaps TRBD1 (6 bases). CDR3 size: 18 residues. Germline CDR1 is MGHRA and CDR2 is YSYEKL. Trimming stripped 2 bases from V and 5 bases from J, with 24 bases between.

The CDR3 loop reads CAWRELYEQYF. The CDR3 DNA sequence: TGTGCCTGGAGAGAGCTCTACGAGCAGTACTTC. This chain connects TRBV30 to TRBJ2-7; D remains unclear. The CDR3 has 11 residues. CDR1 is GTSNPN and CDR2 is SVGIG in the germline V gene (reference sequence). The ends were cut back, 3 bases at V and 3 bases at J, with 6 bases in the middle.

The J gene is TRBJ2-6, the V gene TRBV6-5; D possibly matches TRBD1 or TRBD2 (5 bases each). Trimming took off 2 bases at V and 2 bases at J, with 10 bases between the two ends. The germline V gene has CDR1 MNHEY and CDR2 SVGAGI. The CDR3 length is 16 residues. The DNA of the CDR3 is TGTGCCAGCAGTTACGGGGGAGCCCCTGGGGCCAACGTCCTGACTTTC. Translated, it gives CASSYGGAPGANVLTF.